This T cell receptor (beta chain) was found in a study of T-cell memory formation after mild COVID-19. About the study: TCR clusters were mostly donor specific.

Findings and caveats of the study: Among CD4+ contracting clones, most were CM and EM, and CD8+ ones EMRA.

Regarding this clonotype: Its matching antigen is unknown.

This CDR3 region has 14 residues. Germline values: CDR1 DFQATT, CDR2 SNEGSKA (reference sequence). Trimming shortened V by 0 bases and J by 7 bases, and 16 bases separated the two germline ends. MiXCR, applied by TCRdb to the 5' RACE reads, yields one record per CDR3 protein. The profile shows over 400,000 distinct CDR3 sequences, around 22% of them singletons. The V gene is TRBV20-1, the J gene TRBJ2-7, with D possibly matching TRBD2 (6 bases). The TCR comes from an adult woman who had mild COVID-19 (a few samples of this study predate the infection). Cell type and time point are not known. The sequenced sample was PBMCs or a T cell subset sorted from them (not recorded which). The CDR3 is CSARDLARRLEQYF. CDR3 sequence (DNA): TGCAGTGCTAGAGACCTAGCGCGCCGCTTGGAGCAGTACTTC.